The 15 T cell receptor beta chains reported below all come from one sample, sequenced in a study of graft-versus-host responses after intestinal transplantation. Assay used: immunoSEQ multiplex PCR; TCRdb lists only in-frame clones, some missing. The data show several thousand clones, approximately 33% seen once. Irradiated stimulators labeled with violet dye, approximately 200,000 in number, were plated with approximately 200,000 CFSE-labeled responders. The sample here was alloreactive CD8+ T cells from a mixed lymphocyte reaction culture, taken before transplantation. The sample's subset: CFSE-low proliferating T cells sorted from approximately 6-day pre-transplant mixed lymphocyte reaction (GvH or HvG direction). The origin of the receptors is a human patient who was an organ donor for intestinal transplantation.

This clone has a single count. The chain is built from TRBV10-3 and TRBJ2-7; a possible D gene is TRBD1 (5 bases). V lost 9 bases, J lost 6 bases, and 18 bases lay in between. This CDR3 region has 13 residues. Germline values: CDR1 ENHRY, CDR2 SYGVKD. CDR3: CAILMTGASEQYF. The CDR3 DNA follows: TGTGCCATTTTAATGACTGGGGCCTCCGAGCAGTACTTC.

The chain combines TRBV10-1 with TRBJ2-5, with 8 bases that match TRBD2. After removal of 0 bases from V and 5 bases from J, the junction contained 14 bases not matched to a gene. Germline CDR1 reads WNHNN; CDR2 reads SYGVQD (reference sequence). This CDR3 comprises 18 residues. The CDR3: CASSESGPSAGGPETQYF. Written as DNA, the CDR3 is TGCGCCAGCAGTGAGTCGGGCCCTTCGGCGGGGGGACCGGAGACCCAGTACTTC.

This clone has just a few counts. The genes are TRBV27 and TRBJ2-7; D gene ambiguous. Germline V gene data show CDR1 as MNHEY and CDR2 as SMNVEV (reference sequence). Trimming stripped 5 bases from V and 3 bases from J, with 11 bases between. CDR3 length: 13 amino acids. As DNA, the CDR3 is TGTGCCAGCAGTCCAACCGAACTCTACGAGCAGTACTTC. It encodes CASSPTELYEQYF.

By frequency in the sample, this clone is medium-sized. Other DNA sequences within the sample encode an identical CDR3. The gene calls are TRBV27 and TRBJ2-7, with 12 bases that match TRBD2. After removal of 6 bases from V and 7 bases from J, the junction contained 4 bases not matched to a gene. Germline V lookup: CDR1 MNHEY, CDR2 SMNVEV (reference sequence). The CDR3 extends over 13 amino acids. For the CDR3, the DNA is TGTGCCAGCAGCCTAGCGGGAGGGTATGAGCAGTACTTC. Amino acid sequence: CASSLAGGYEQYF.

The chain combines TRBV6-1 with TRBJ2-2; 9 nucleotides agree with TRBD1. CDR1 and CDR2 from the germline V gene are MNHNS and SASEGT. The CDR3 has 15 residues. V lost 4 bases, J lost 3 bases, and 3 bases stayed unmatched. The CDR3 here is CASSVGDRDTGELFF. The CDR3 coding sequence is TGTGCCAGCAGTGTCGGGGACAGGGACACCGGGGAGCTGTTTTTT.

This rearrangement joins TRBV6-6 to TRBJ2-1; weak D call: TRBD1 (6 bases). This CDR3 spans 14 amino acids. V dropped 5 bases and J dropped 9 bases, with 17 bases sitting between them. Germline values: CDR1 MNHNY, CDR2 SVGAGI (reference sequence). The CDR3 DNA reads TGTGCCAGCAGTCCTCTTCTGAGGGGGAGTGAGCAGTTCTTC. Translated, it gives CASSPLLRGSEQFF.

This clone was picked up a small number of times. CDR3 nucleotides: TGTGCCAGTAGTATATTCGGACTAGCTGGCAATGAGCAGTTCTTC. Its translation is CASSIFGLAGNEQFF. The chain couples TRBV19 to TRBJ2-1, with TRBD2 matching over 8 bases. The junction had 6 bases not matched to a gene; V was cut back by 2 bases and J by 6 bases. This CDR3 spans 15 amino acids. In germline, CDR1 is LNHDA, CDR2 SQIVND (reference sequence).

J is TRBJ2-1 and V is TRBV7-2; D is possibly TRBD2 (7 bases). This CDR3 contains 15 residues. Trimming took 1 base from V and 6 from J, leaving 13 bases between them. The germline gives CDR1 SGHTA, CDR2 FQGNSA. Written as DNA, the CDR3 is TGTGCCAGCAGCTTAGGATACAGGGAGGGCAATGAGCAGTTCTTC. It specifies CASSLGYREGNEQFF.

A few counts support this clone. The chain couples TRBV7-9 to TRBJ2-2, with 8 bases lining up with TRBD1. The ends lost 5 bases at V and 2 bases at J; junction bases unmatched: 10. The CDR3 length is 17 residues. In germline, CDR1 is SEHNR, CDR2 FQNEAQ (reference sequence). Here the CDR3 DNA reads TGTGCCAGCAGCCTACCCTCGGACAGGGAAAACACCGGGGAGCTGTTTTTT. Amino acids: CASSLPSDRENTGELFF.

This clone was counted a few times. The chain has TRBV27 and TRBJ2-5; TRBD2 matches 12 bases. The CDR3 is 13 amino acids. Germline V gives CDR1 MNHEY, CDR2 SMNVEV (reference sequence). Losses at the gene ends were 6 bases for V and 11 bases for J; bases not matched to a gene: 7. The DNA for the CDR3 is TGTGCCAGCAGCCTAGCGGGAGGGTATGAGCAGTACTTC. Residues: CASSLAGGYEQYF.

This rearrangement joins TRBV6-1 to TRBJ1-6; D unclear. CDR3 length equals 12 residues. CDR1 is MNHNS and CDR2 is SASEGT in the germline V gene. Trimming cost V 1 base and J 11 bases, with 6 bases left between them. For the CDR3, the DNA is TGTGCCAGCAGTGAAGGAGGCCCACCCCTCCACTTT. Amino acid sequence: CASSEGGPPLHF.

This clone was detected a few times. The V gene is TRBV28, the J gene TRBJ1-2; a weak D match, TRBD1 (5 bases). This CDR3 comprises 14 residues. Germline loops: CDR1 MDHEN, CDR2 SYDVKM. V dropped 4 bases and J dropped 8 bases, with 17 bases sitting between them. CDR3 DNA sequence: TGTGCCAGCAGTTCTTGGGGAGGGGTAATCGGCTACACCTTC. Translation: CASSSWGGVIGYTF.

The table lists this clone with a few counts. This chain links TRBV4-3 with TRBJ2-3; weak D call: TRBD2 (6 bases). Trimming left V 4 bases short and J 0 bases short, with 20 bases between. Germline values: CDR1 LGHNA, CDR2 YSLEER. The length of the CDR3 is 18 residues. Written as DNA, the CDR3 is TGCGCCAGCAGCCGCGTTCTTAGCGGATTATATAGCACAGATACGCAGTATTTT. It codes for CASSRVLSGLYSTDTQYF.

The rearrangement links TRBV2 to TRBJ1-1; tentative D call: TRBD1 (6 bases). This CDR3 contains 14 residues. Germline lookup yields CDR1 SNHLY and CDR2 FYNNEI. Trimming pared 3 bases from V and 4 bases from J, leaving 12 bases between. CDR3 residues: CASSELGGLTEAFF. CDR3 bases: TGTGCCAGCAGTGAGCTTGGGGGCCTCACTGAAGCTTTCTTT. The variable domain in full, with the rest retrieved from reference TRBV2 and TRBJ1-1, is EPEVTQTPSHQVTQMGQEVILRCVPISNHLYFYWYRQILGQKVEFLVSFYNNEISEKSEIFDDQFSVERPDGSNFTLKIRSTKLEDSAMYFCASSELGGLTEAFFGQGTRLTVV.

V usage is TRBV7-3 and J usage is TRBJ1-1; 8 bases line up with TRBD1. CDR1 is SGHTA and CDR2 is FQGTGA in the germline V gene. The CDR3 spans 15 residues. J was trimmed by 1 base and V by 2 bases; bases with no gene match: 3. The CDR3 here is CASSLAGGGNTEAFF. The CDR3 bases are TGTGCCAGCAGCTTAGCAGGGGGCGGGAACACTGAAGCTTTCTTT.